Described below is a single T cell receptor (beta chain) sequence and its context. This record belongs to a study of CD8 T cells in Susac syndrome. Germline V gene data show CDR1 as ENHRY and CDR2 as SYGVKD. The ends were cut back, 6 bases at V and 2 bases at J, with 17 bases in the middle. There are 15 residues in the CDR3. RNA in amounts of about 0.45 to 1 ug was reverse transcribed with random hexamers. Using its own MiXCR run on the immunoSEQ multiplex PCR reads, TCRdb lists one record per CDR3 protein. The data contain around 280,000 distinct CDR3 sequences, roughly 94% of them seen just once; the ten biggest clones take up less than 0.08%.

The material sequenced was CD4+ T cells from PBMCs. This chain joins TRBV10-3 and TRBJ2-7; D is possibly TRBD1 or TRBD2 (6 bases each). The origin of this receptor is a human donor with multiple sclerosis. The CDR3 bases are TGTGCCATCAGGGGGGGCGCGGGGAAAGCCTACGAGCAGTACTTC. Its translation: CAIRGGAGKAYEQYF.